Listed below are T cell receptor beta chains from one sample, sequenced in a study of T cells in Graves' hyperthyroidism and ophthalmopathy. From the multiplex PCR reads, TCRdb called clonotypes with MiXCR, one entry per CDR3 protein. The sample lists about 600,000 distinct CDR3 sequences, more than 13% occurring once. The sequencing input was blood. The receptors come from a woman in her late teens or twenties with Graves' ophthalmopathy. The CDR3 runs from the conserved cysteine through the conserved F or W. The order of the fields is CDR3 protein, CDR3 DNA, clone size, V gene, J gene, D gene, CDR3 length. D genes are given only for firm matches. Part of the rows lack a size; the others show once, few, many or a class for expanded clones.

cdr3_aa: CASSLADPGNEQFF
cdr3_nt: TGTGCCAGCAGCTTGGCCGATCCAGGCAATGAGCAGTTCTTC
clone_size: few
v_call: TRBV5-6
j_call: TRBJ2-1
d_call: NA
cdr3_length: 14

cdr3_aa: CAGLRGGYGYTF
cdr3_nt: TGTGCTGGCCTCAGGGGTGGCTATGGCTACACCTTC
clone_size: NA
v_call: TRBV19
j_call: TRBJ1-2
d_call: NA
cdr3_length: 12

cdr3_aa: CASSLPAVDEQFF
cdr3_nt: TGCGCCAGCAGCTTACCAGCCGTGGATGAGCAGTTCTTC
clone_size: many
v_call: TRBV5-1
j_call: TRBJ2-1
d_call: NA
cdr3_length: 13

cdr3_aa: CASSQDRYTRSSYEQYF
cdr3_nt: TGTGCCAGCAGCCAAGATCGGTATACACGATCGTCCTACGAGCAGTACTTC
clone_size: many
v_call: TRBV3-1
j_call: TRBJ2-7
d_call: NA
cdr3_length: 17

cdr3_aa: CASRNPPDSAGYEQYF
cdr3_nt: TGTGCCAGCAGGAACCCACCCGACAGTGCTGGCTACGAGCAGTACTTC
clone_size: many
v_call: TRBV6-1
j_call: TRBJ2-7
d_call: NA
cdr3_length: 16

cdr3_aa: CASSQGSGAGNTIYF
cdr3_nt: TGCGCCAGCAGCCAAGGCTCAGGGGCTGGAAACACCATATATTTT
clone_size: many
v_call: TRBV4-3
j_call: TRBJ1-3
d_call: NA
cdr3_length: 15

cdr3_aa: CASSYRFSLAKNIQYF
cdr3_nt: TGTGCCAGCAGCTACAGGTTTTCTCTCGCCAAAAACATTCAGTACTTC
clone_size: NA
v_call: TRBV6-5
j_call: TRBJ2-4
d_call: NA
cdr3_length: 16

cdr3_aa: CASALEVKNIQYF
cdr3_nt: TGTGCTAGTGCTCTAGAGGTCAAAAACATTCAGTACTTC
clone_size: NA
v_call: TRBV12-5
j_call: TRBJ2-4
d_call: NA
cdr3_length: 13

cdr3_aa: CASSSGTSGITDTQYF
cdr3_nt: TGTGCCAGCAGCTCGGGGACTAGCGGAATCACAGATACGCAGTATTTT
clone_size: many
v_call: TRBV7-2
j_call: TRBJ2-3
d_call: TRBD2
cdr3_length: 16

cdr3_aa: CASSPEPGLADYNEQFF
cdr3_nt: TGTGCCAGCAGCCCAGAACCGGGACTAGCGGACTACAATGAGCAGTTCTTC
clone_size: many
v_call: TRBV3-1
j_call: TRBJ2-1
d_call: TRBD2
cdr3_length: 17

cdr3_aa: CASSLTGLNTGELFF
cdr3_nt: TGCGCCAGCAGCTTGACAGGATTGAACACCGGGGAGCTGTTTTTT
clone_size: many
v_call: TRBV5-1
j_call: TRBJ2-2
d_call: NA
cdr3_length: 15

cdr3_aa: CSAPGLAGGPTDTQYF
cdr3_nt: TGCAGTGCTCCGGGACTAGCGGGAGGACCCACAGATACGCAGTATTTT
clone_size: many
v_call: TRBV20-1
j_call: TRBJ2-3
d_call: TRBD2
cdr3_length: 16

cdr3_aa: CASGLSGTGQPQHF
cdr3_nt: TGTGCTAGTGGTTTATCCGGGACAGGACAGCCCCAGCATTTT
clone_size: few
v_call: TRBV12-5
j_call: TRBJ1-5
d_call: TRBD1
cdr3_length: 14

cdr3_aa: CARRDRQDTEAFF
cdr3_nt: TGTGCGAGGAGGGACAGACAGGACACTGAAGCTTTCTTT
clone_size: many
v_call: TRBV2
j_call: TRBJ1-1
d_call: TRBD1
cdr3_length: 13

cdr3_aa: CSALDGNRASPLHF
cdr3_nt: TGCAGTGCCCTGGACGGGAATAGGGCTTCACCCCTCCACTTT
clone_size: many
v_call: TRBV20-1
j_call: TRBJ1-6
d_call: NA
cdr3_length: 14

cdr3_aa: CASSEELVGNEQLF
cdr3_nt: TGTGCCAGCAGTGAAGAACTAGTGGGCAATGAGCAGCTCTTC
clone_size: NA
v_call: TRBV2
j_call: TRBJ2-1
d_call: NA
cdr3_length: 14

cdr3_aa: CATSEGQEQYF
cdr3_nt: TGTGCCACCAGTGAAGGACAGGAGCAGTACTTC
clone_size: NA
v_call: TRBV24-1
j_call: TRBJ2-7
d_call: NA
cdr3_length: 11

cdr3_aa: CASSQGQGAGEQYF
cdr3_nt: TGCGCCAGCAGCCAAGGCCAGGGGGCTGGGGAGCAGTACTTC
clone_size: NA
v_call: TRBV4-1
j_call: TRBJ2-7
d_call: TRBD1
cdr3_length: 14

cdr3_aa: CASSSNQGAYGYTF
cdr3_nt: TGTGCCAGCAGCTCCAATCAGGGGGCCTATGGCTACACCTTC
clone_size: NA
v_call: TRBV7-2
j_call: TRBJ1-2
d_call: TRBD1
cdr3_length: 14

cdr3_aa: CASTGVMNTGELFF
cdr3_nt: TGTGCCAGTACAGGGGTTATGAACACCGGGGAGCTGTTTTTT
clone_size: many
v_call: TRBV28
j_call: TRBJ2-2
d_call: TRBD1
cdr3_length: 14

cdr3_aa: CASSPRRRLAGGNEQFF
cdr3_nt: TGTGCCAGCAGCCCACGTCGAAGACTAGCGGGAGGCAATGAGCAGTTCTTC
clone_size: many
v_call: TRBV11-1
j_call: TRBJ2-1
d_call: TRBD2
cdr3_length: 17

cdr3_aa: CASARDREDYGYTF
cdr3_nt: TGTGCCAGTGCCCGGGACAGGGAAGACTATGGCTACACCTTC
clone_size: NA
v_call: TRBV9
j_call: TRBJ1-2
d_call: TRBD1
cdr3_length: 14

cdr3_aa: CASTGRAGRTQETQYF
cdr3_nt: TGTGCCAGCACCGGCCGGGCAGGACGTACCCAAGAGACCCAGTACTTC
clone_size: many
v_call: TRBV28
j_call: TRBJ2-5
d_call: NA
cdr3_length: 16

cdr3_aa: CASSQLLYEQYF
cdr3_nt: TGTGCCAGCAGCCAATTACTCTACGAGCAGTACTTC
clone_size: many
v_call: TRBV2
j_call: TRBJ2-7
d_call: NA
cdr3_length: 12

cdr3_aa: CAWSGLEQLNEKLFF
cdr3_nt: TGTGCCTGGAGTGGTTTAGAACAGCTGAATGAAAAACTGTTTTTT
clone_size: many
v_call: TRBV30
j_call: TRBJ1-4
d_call: NA
cdr3_length: 15

cdr3_aa: CASSPTGGGTEAFF
cdr3_nt: TGTGCCAGCAGTCCCACCGGGGGAGGCACTGAAGCTTTCTTT
clone_size: many
v_call: TRBV2
j_call: TRBJ1-1
d_call: NA
cdr3_length: 14

cdr3_aa: CSVVGDSGSTVNEQFF
cdr3_nt: TGCAGCGTTGTAGGGGATTCCGGGAGTACGGTCAATGAGCAGTTCTTC
clone_size: many
v_call: TRBV29-1
j_call: TRBJ2-1
d_call: NA
cdr3_length: 16

cdr3_aa: CASTEGLGEQYF
cdr3_nt: TGTGCCAGTACGGAGGGACTAGGAGAGCAGTACTTC
clone_size: many
v_call: TRBV5-4
j_call: TRBJ2-7
d_call: TRBD2
cdr3_length: 12

cdr3_aa: CASSLYKWAVGGKLFF
cdr3_nt: TGTGCCAGCAGTTTATATAAGTGGGCGGTCGGTGGAAAACTGTTTTTT
clone_size: many
v_call: TRBV28
j_call: TRBJ1-4
d_call: NA
cdr3_length: 16

cdr3_aa: CASSPHGGEEPSGNRNTEAFF
cdr3_nt: TGTGCCAGCAGCCCCCACGGCGGAGAGGAGCCCTCCGGAAATCGGAACACTGAAGCTTTCTTT
clone_size: few
v_call: TRBV7-9
j_call: TRBJ1-1
d_call: NA
cdr3_length: 21

cdr3_aa: CASSPGLAGEKSTEQYF
cdr3_nt: TGTGCCAGCAGCCCTGGACTAGCGGGAGAAAAGTCTACCGAGCAGTACTTC
clone_size: many
v_call: TRBV13
j_call: TRBJ2-7
d_call: TRBD2
cdr3_length: 17

cdr3_aa: CASSFKTGDDGYTF
cdr3_nt: TGTGCCAGCAGCTTCAAGACAGGGGACGATGGCTACACCTTC
clone_size: many
v_call: TRBV7-9
j_call: TRBJ1-2
d_call: TRBD1
cdr3_length: 14

cdr3_aa: CASSSPSGTSARNEQFF
cdr3_nt: TGTGCCAGCAGTTCTCCGTCCGGGACTAGCGCGCGGAATGAGCAGTTCTTC
clone_size: few
v_call: TRBV28
j_call: TRBJ2-1
d_call: TRBD2
cdr3_length: 17

cdr3_aa: CASSRLSGVSYNEQFF
cdr3_nt: TGTGCCAGCAGTCGACTGAGCGGGGTCTCCTACAATGAGCAGTTCTTC
clone_size: many
v_call: TRBV28
j_call: TRBJ2-1
d_call: TRBD2
cdr3_length: 16

cdr3_aa: CATSRDNPPGLAGLHYNEQFF
cdr3_nt: TGTGCCACCAGCAGAGATAACCCCCCGGGACTAGCGGGACTACATTACAATGAGCAGTTCTTC
clone_size: NA
v_call: TRBV15
j_call: TRBJ2-1
d_call: TRBD2
cdr3_length: 21

cdr3_aa: CASSHGSEPFNTEAFF
cdr3_nt: TGTGCCAGCAGTCACGGGTCGGAGCCGTTTAACACTGAAGCTTTCTTT
clone_size: NA
v_call: TRBV6-2/TRBV6-3
j_call: TRBJ1-1
d_call: NA
cdr3_length: 16

cdr3_aa: CASSVQGGNQPQHF
cdr3_nt: TGTGCCAGTAGTGTACAGGGAGGCAATCAGCCCCAGCATTTT
clone_size: few
v_call: TRBV19
j_call: TRBJ1-5
d_call: NA
cdr3_length: 14

cdr3_aa: CASSLSAQRAEAFF
cdr3_nt: TGTGCCAGCAGCTTATCGGCCCAGCGCGCTGAAGCTTTCTTT
clone_size: many
v_call: TRBV7-8
j_call: TRBJ1-1
d_call: NA
cdr3_length: 14

cdr3_aa: CNVGGSSYEQYF
cdr3_nt: TGCAACGTGGGGGGGTCCTCCTACGAGCAGTACTTC
clone_size: NA
v_call: TRBV29-1
j_call: TRBJ2-7
d_call: TRBD2
cdr3_length: 12

cdr3_aa: CASRRGEDYEQYF
cdr3_nt: TGTGCCAGCAGGAGAGGGGAAGACTACGAGCAGTACTTC
clone_size: many
v_call: TRBV13
j_call: TRBJ2-7
d_call: NA
cdr3_length: 13

cdr3_aa: CASSDSNTGELFF
cdr3_nt: TGTGCCAGCAGTGACTCGAACACCGGGGAGCTGTTTTTT
clone_size: many
v_call: TRBV9
j_call: TRBJ2-2
d_call: NA
cdr3_length: 13

cdr3_aa: CASSPVGSYNEQFF
cdr3_nt: TGTGCCAGCAGTCCGGTGGGCTCCTACAATGAGCAGTTCTTC
clone_size: many
v_call: TRBV27
j_call: TRBJ2-1
d_call: NA
cdr3_length: 14

cdr3_aa: CASSQVGHNEQFF
cdr3_nt: TGCGCCAGCAGCCAAGTAGGGCACAATGAGCAGTTCTTC
clone_size: many
v_call: TRBV4-1
j_call: TRBJ2-1
d_call: NA
cdr3_length: 13

cdr3_aa: CASTEWTSGDNEQFF
cdr3_nt: TGTGCCAGCACCGAATGGACTAGCGGAGACAATGAGCAGTTCTTC
clone_size: many
v_call: TRBV7-9
j_call: TRBJ2-1
d_call: TRBD2
cdr3_length: 15

cdr3_aa: CASSVGTLGYEQYF
cdr3_nt: TGTGCCAGCAGCGTAGGGACCTTGGGGTACGAGCAGTACTTC
clone_size: many
v_call: TRBV9
j_call: TRBJ2-7
d_call: NA
cdr3_length: 14

cdr3_aa: CASSSGQRTPLHF
cdr3_nt: TGTGCCAGCAGTTCCGGACAGAGGACACCCCTCCACTTT
clone_size: NA
v_call: TRBV6-1
j_call: TRBJ1-6
d_call: NA
cdr3_length: 13

cdr3_aa: CASSPMQGMGAQYF
cdr3_nt: TGTGCCAGCAGCCCGATGCAAGGCATGGGTGCCCAGTACTTC
clone_size: NA
v_call: TRBV6-1
j_call: TRBJ2-5
d_call: NA
cdr3_length: 14

cdr3_aa: CASSLVGQVQETQYF
cdr3_nt: TGTGCCAGCAGCTTAGTGGGACAGGTGCAAGAGACCCAGTACTTC
clone_size: many
v_call: TRBV7-2
j_call: TRBJ2-5
d_call: TRBD1
cdr3_length: 15

cdr3_aa: CASSHPWTVNYGYTF
cdr3_nt: TGCGCCAGCAGCCACCCCTGGACAGTTAACTATGGCTACACCTTC
clone_size: few
v_call: TRBV4-1
j_call: TRBJ1-2
d_call: NA
cdr3_length: 15

cdr3_aa: CASSPPSVGYSNQPQHF
cdr3_nt: TGTGCCAGCTCACCACCGTCAGTCGGGTATAGCAATCAGCCCCAGCATTTT
clone_size: NA
v_call: TRBV18
j_call: TRBJ1-5
d_call: NA
cdr3_length: 17

cdr3_aa: CASSLDSTGPDTQYF
cdr3_nt: TGTGCCAGCAGCTTAGATAGTACCGGACCAGATACGCAGTATTTT
clone_size: many
v_call: TRBV11-2
j_call: TRBJ2-3
d_call: NA
cdr3_length: 15

cdr3_aa: CSVDAGVRGNEQFFGPGGSYEQYF
cdr3_nt: NA
clone_size: NA
v_call: TRBV29-1
j_call: TRBJ2-7
d_call: NA
cdr3_length: 24

cdr3_aa: CASSRRDRGSPRSYEQYF
cdr3_nt: TGTGCCAGCAGCCGCCGGGACAGGGGAAGTCCTCGGTCCTACGAGCAGTACTTC
clone_size: many
v_call: TRBV7-9
j_call: TRBJ2-7
d_call: TRBD1
cdr3_length: 18

cdr3_aa: CASRLGTLNTEAFF
cdr3_nt: TGTGCCAGCAGGCTTGGGACTTTGAACACTGAAGCTTTCTTT
clone_size: few
v_call: TRBV2
j_call: TRBJ1-1
d_call: NA
cdr3_length: 14